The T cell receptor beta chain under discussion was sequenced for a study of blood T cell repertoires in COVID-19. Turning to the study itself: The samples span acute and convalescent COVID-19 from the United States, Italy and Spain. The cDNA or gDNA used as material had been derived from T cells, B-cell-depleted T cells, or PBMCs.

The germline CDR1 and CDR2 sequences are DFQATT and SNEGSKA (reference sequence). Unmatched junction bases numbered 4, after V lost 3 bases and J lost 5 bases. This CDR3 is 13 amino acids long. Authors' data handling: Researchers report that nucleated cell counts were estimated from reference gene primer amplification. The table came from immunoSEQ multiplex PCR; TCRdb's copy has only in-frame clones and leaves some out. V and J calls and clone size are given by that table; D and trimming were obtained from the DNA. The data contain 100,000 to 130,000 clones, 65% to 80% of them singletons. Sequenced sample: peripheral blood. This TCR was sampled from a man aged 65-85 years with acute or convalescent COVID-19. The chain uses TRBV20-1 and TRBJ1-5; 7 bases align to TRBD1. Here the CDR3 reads CSASGTADQPQHF. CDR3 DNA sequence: TGCAGTGCTAGTGGGACAGCTGATCAGCCCCAGCATTTT.